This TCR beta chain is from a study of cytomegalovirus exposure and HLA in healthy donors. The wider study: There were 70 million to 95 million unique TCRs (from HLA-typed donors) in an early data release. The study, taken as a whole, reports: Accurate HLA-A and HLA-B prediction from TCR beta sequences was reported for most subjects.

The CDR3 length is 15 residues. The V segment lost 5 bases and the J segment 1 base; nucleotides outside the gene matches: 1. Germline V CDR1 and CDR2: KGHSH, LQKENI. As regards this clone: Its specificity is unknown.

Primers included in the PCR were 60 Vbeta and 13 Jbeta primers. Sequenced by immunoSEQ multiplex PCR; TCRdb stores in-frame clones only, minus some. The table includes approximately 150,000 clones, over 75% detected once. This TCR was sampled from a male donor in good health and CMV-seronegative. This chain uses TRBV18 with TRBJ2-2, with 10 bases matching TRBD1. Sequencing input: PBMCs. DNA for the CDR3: TGTGCCAGCTCATGGACAGGGGGGAACACCGGGGAGCTGTTTTTT. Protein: CASSWTGGNTGELFF.